The TCR beta chain described here comes from a study of shared clonotypes between healthy human individuals. General study findings and limits: The authors sampled blood alone, and tissue repertoires likely differ.

Assay used: immunoSEQ multiplex PCR; TCRdb lists only in-frame clones, some missing. The table records 400,000 to 500,000 clones, about 82% of them present only once. Turning to this clone: Antigen unknown.

Trimming removed 3 bases from V and 6 bases from J; junction bases left unmatched: 6. Germline V gene sequence: CDR1 SEHNR, CDR2 FQNEAQ (reference sequence). CDR3 length: 14 residues. This chain connects TRBV7-9 to TRBJ1-1, with 8 bases that match TRBD1. This receptor was obtained from a woman aged 35 to 49 in good health. Some clones in this sample may be carry-over from other donors' samples. The sample was PBMCs. The CDR3 DNA reads as TGTGCCAGCAGCTTCACAGGGGGGGAGGCTGAAGCTTTCTTT. It codes for CASSFTGGEAEAFF.